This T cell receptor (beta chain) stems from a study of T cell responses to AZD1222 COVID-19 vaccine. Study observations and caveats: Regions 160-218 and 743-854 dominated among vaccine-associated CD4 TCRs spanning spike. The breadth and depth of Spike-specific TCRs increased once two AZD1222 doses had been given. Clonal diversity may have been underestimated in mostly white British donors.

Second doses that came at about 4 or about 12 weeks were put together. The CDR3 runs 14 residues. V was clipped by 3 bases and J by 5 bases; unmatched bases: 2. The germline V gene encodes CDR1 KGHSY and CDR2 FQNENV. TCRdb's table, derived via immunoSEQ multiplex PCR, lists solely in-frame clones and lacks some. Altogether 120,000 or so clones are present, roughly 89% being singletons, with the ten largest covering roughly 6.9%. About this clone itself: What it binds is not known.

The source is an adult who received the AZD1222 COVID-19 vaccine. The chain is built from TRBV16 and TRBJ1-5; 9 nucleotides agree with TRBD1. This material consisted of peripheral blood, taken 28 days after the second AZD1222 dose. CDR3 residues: CASSQTGGDQPQHF. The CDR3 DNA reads TGTGCCAGCAGCCAGACAGGGGGGGATCAGCCCCAGCATTTT.